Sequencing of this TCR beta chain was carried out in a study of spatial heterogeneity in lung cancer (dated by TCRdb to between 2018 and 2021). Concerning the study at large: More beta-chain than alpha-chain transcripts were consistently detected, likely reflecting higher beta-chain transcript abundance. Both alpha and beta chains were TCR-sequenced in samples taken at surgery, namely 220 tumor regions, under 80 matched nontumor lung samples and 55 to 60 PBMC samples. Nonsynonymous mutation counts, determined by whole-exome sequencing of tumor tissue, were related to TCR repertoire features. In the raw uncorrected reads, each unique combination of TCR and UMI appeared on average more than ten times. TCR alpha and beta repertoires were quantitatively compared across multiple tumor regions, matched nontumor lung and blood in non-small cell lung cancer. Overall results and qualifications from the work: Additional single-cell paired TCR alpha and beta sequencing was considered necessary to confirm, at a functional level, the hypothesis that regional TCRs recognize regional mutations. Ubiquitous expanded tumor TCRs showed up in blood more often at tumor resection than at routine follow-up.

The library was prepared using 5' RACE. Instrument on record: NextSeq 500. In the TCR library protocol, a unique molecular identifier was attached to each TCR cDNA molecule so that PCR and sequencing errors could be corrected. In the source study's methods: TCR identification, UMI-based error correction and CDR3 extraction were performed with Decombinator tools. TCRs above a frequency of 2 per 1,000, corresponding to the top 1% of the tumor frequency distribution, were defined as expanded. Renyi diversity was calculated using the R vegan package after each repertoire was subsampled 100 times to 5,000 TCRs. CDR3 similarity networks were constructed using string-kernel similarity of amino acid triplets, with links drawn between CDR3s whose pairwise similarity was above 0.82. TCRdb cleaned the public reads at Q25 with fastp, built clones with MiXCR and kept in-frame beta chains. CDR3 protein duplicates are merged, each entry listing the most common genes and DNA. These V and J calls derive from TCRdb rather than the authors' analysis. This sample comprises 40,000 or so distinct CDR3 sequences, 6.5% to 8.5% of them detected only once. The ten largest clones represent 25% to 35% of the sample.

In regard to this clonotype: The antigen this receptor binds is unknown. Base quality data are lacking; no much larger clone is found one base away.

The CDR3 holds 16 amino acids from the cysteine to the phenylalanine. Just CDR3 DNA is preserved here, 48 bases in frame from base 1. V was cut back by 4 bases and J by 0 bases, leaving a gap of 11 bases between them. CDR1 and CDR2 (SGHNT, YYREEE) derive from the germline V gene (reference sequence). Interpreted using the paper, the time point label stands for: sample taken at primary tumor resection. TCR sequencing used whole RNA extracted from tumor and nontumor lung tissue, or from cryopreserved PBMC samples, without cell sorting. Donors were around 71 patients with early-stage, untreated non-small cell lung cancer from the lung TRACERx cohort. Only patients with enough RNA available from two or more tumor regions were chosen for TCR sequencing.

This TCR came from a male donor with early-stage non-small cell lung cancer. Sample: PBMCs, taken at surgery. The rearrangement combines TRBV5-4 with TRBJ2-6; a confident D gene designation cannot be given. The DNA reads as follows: TGTGCCAGCAGCAAGCCGGCACACTCTGGGGCCAACGTCCTGACTTTC. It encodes CASSKPAHSGANVLTF.